The 15 T cell receptor beta chains reported below all come from one sample, sequenced in a study of blood T cell repertoires in COVID-19 (dated by TCRdb to the early 2020s). Preparation of the library involved the immunoSEQ multiplex PCR assay. The immuneACCESS repertoire file appears here via TCRdb, limited to in-frame rearrangements. These files lack a portion of the clones; in checked studies, under half of the deficit traces to unresolved V genes, and the cause of the others is not known. In all, the sample holds 100,000 to 150,000 clones, and about 81% of those were seen once. The top ten constitute around 4.1% of the sample. The specimen was peripheral blood. Receptors were obtained from a woman in her forties or fifties with acute or convalescent COVID-19.

This rearrangement joins TRBV5-4 to TRBJ2-5; 8 bases map to TRBD1. The V and J ends lost 4 bases and 2 bases, in that order; junction bases with no gene match: 4. This CDR3 is built from 14 residues. Per the germline V gene, CDR1 is SGHNT and CDR2 is YYREEE (reference sequence). For the CDR3, the DNA is TGTGCCAGCAGCGCGACAGGGGCGCAAGAGACCCAGTACTTC. It is translated as CASSATGAQETQYF. The entire variable domain, with the rest obtained from reference TRBV5-4 and TRBJ2-5, is as follows: ETGVTQSPTHLIKTRGQQVTLRCSSQSGHNTVSWYQQALGQGPQFIFQYYREEENGRGNFPPRFSGLQFPNYSSELNVNALELDDSALYLCASSATGAQETQYFGPGTRLLVL.

The CDR3 DNA follows: TGCGCCAGCACATCCCTCCAGGCCACAGATACGCAGTATTTT. This codes for CASTSLQATDTQYF. V and J are TRBV5-1 and TRBJ2-3; D not resolved. Germline V gene lookup returns CDR1 SGHRS and CDR2 YFSETQ. V was cut by 6 bases and J by 2 bases, with 13 bases left in between. This CDR3 comprises 14 residues.

The chain couples TRBV3-1 (or the pseudogene TRBV3-2) to TRBJ2-1; 10 bases fit TRBD2. V shed 4 bases and J 0 bases; nucleotides not matched to a gene: 9. This CDR3 comprises 18 residues. From germline, CDR1 is LGHDT and CDR2 YNNKEL (reference sequence). The CDR3 is CASSPLTSGASSYNEQFF. In DNA, the CDR3 is TGTGCCAGCAGCCCCTTAACTAGCGGGGCCAGCTCCTACAATGAGCAGTTCTTC.

This clone was found once. CDR3 nucleotide sequence: TGTGCCAGCAGTGAAGGACAGTTTATAGTTCCCCTCCACTTT. Translated, it gives CASSEGQFIVPLHF. The gene calls are TRBV2 and TRBJ1-6; maybe TRBD1 (5 bases). The CDR3 is 14 residues long. Germline-derived CDR1 and CDR2 are SNHLY and FYNNEI. Trimming took 1 base from V and 13 from J, leaving 14 bases between them.

V and J are TRBV6-4 and TRBJ2-3; D perhaps matches TRBD1 (7 bases). This CDR3 is built from 16 residues. With 3 bases removed from V and 5 bases from J, the gap between germline ends came to 18 bases. Germline V gives CDR1 MRHNA, CDR2 SNTAGT. CDR3 sequence: CASSEGGQSGGDTQYF. The CDR3, as DNA: TGTGCCAGCAGTGAGGGGGGACAGTCAGGAGGAGATACGCAGTATTTT.

The chain couples TRBV5-5 to TRBJ2-1; 8 bases fit TRBD1. V was pared by 2 bases and J by 6 bases, with 10 bases of the junction left unmatched. This CDR3 region has 16 residues. Germline lookup yields CDR1 SGHKS and CDR2 YYEKEE (reference sequence). CDR3 coding DNA: TGTGCCAGCAGCTTAATCATCGGGACAGGTATCAATGAGCAGTTCTTC. Translated, it gives CASSLIIGTGINEQFF.

This chain connects TRBV7-3 to TRBJ1-3, with D hard to call. Deletions cut 1 base from V and 0 bases from J, with 13 bases between. The CDR3 totals 17 residues. In germline, CDR1 is SGHTA, CDR2 FQGTGA. The CDR3 protein is CASSLIPQKSSGNTIYF. Here the CDR3 DNA reads TGTGCCAGCAGCTTAATACCACAAAAAAGCTCTGGAAACACCATATATTTT.

The rearrangement joins TRBV6-6 to TRBJ1-6; a possible D gene is TRBD1 (5 bases). V shed 5 bases and J shed 9 bases, with 20 bases lying between them. Germline V lookup: CDR1 MNHNY, CDR2 SVGAGI (reference sequence). The CDR3 loop spans 16 amino acids. The CDR3 DNA reads as TGTGCCAGCAGTACCAGGGTTTTATATATCAGTTCACCCCTCCACTTT. This codes for CASSTRVLYISSPLHF.

The chain couples TRBV6-4 to TRBJ2-2; the match to TRBD1 covers 9 bases. The CDR3 sequence is 14 residues long. The V gene's germline CDR1 is MRHNA and CDR2 SNTAGT. The V segment lost 6 bases and the J segment 7 bases; nucleotides outside the gene matches: 6. The CDR3 region has the DNA TGTGCCAGCAGCACCGGACAGGGGAACGGGGAGCTGTTTTTT. It yields the protein CASSTGQGNGELFF.

This chain uses TRBV7-9 with TRBJ1-2; 7 positions agree with TRBD1. Unmatched junction bases numbered 7, after V lost 4 bases and J lost 5 bases. The CDR3 is 14 residues long. The germline CDR1 and CDR2 sequences are SEHNR and FQNEAQ (reference sequence). The CDR3 sequence is CASSYRGIGYGYTF. CDR3 DNA sequence: TGTGCCAGCAGCTACAGGGGAATAGGGTATGGCTACACCTTC.

The chain combines TRBV6-1 with TRBJ1-1, with TRBD1 identical over 8 bases. Germline trimming cut 2 bases from V and 6 bases from J; bases unmatched to any gene: 5. Looked up from germline, CDR1 is MNHNS and CDR2 is SASEGT. The CDR3 sequence is 14 residues long. The CDR3 DNA follows: TGTGCCAGCAGTGAATTCAGGGGGCGGTCTGAAGCTTTCTTT. It encodes CASSEFRGRSEAFF.

The V gene is TRBV7-2, the J gene TRBJ1-4; 7 bases align to TRBD1. There are 14 residues in the CDR3. Germline V lookup: CDR1 SGHTA, CDR2 FQGNSA. The J segment lost 10 bases and the V segment lost 5 bases, leaving 10 bases of the junction unmatched. CDR3 region: CASSQGTVLGKLFF. The CDR3 DNA reads TGTGCCAGCAGCCAGGGGACAGTTTTGGGAAAACTGTTTTTT.

The rearrangement uses TRBV6-5 and TRBJ1-6, with 8 positions matching TRBD1. This CDR3 is 13 amino acids long. Germline-derived CDR1 and CDR2 are MNHEY and SVGAGI. V shed 6 bases, J shed 5 bases, and the junction held 0 bases outside the gene matches. The CDR3 DNA reads as TGTGCCAGCAGGGGACAGGATAATTCACCCCTCCACTTT. It codes for CASRGQDNSPLHF.

The chain combines TRBV6-6 with TRBJ2-1; 8 nucleotides align to TRBD2. V was clipped by 8 bases and J by 9 bases; unmatched bases: 12. CDR1 MNHNY and CDR2 SVGAGI come from the germline V gene (reference sequence). The CDR3 totals 14 residues. CDR3: CASGGSAGVGEQFF. The CDR3 bases are TGTGCCAGCGGCGGATCAGCGGGAGTGGGTGAGCAGTTCTTC.

This clone was seen a handful of times. This chain connects TRBV2 to TRBJ1-1, with a tentative D call TRBD1 (5 bases). Germline lookup yields CDR1 SNHLY and CDR2 FYNNEI. CDR3 length: 13 amino acids. Between the trimmed V and J ends, which lost 2 bases and 4 bases, there was a span of 8 bases. The CDR3 protein is CASSEQGGTEAFF. CDR3 DNA sequence: TGTGCCAGCAGTGAACAGGGCGGCACTGAAGCTTTCTTT.